Listed below are T cell receptor beta chains from one sample, sequenced in a study of radiotherapy plus CTLA-4 blockade in lung cancer. This table comes from immunoSEQ multiplex PCR, and its TCRdb copy is limited to in-frame clones, with some not included. The sample lists tens of thousands of clones, just under 75% occurring once. The source was peripheral blood, collected from a patient treated with radiotherapy plus ipilimumab. These TCRs come from a human donor with non-small cell lung cancer who had stable disease on radiotherapy plus ipilimumab. Both conserved end residues are part of each CDR3. A D gene is named only where the DNA matches it firmly.

TRBV2	TRBJ2-7	TRBD1	CASLDRGEQYF
TRBV4-3	TRBJ1-2	-	CASSQDWRTAIHGYTF
TRBV7-2	TRBJ2-7	-	CASSLARGIYEQYF
TRBV7-8	TRBJ1-3	-	CASSLDVGWEGPNTIYF
TRBV13	TRBJ1-1	-	CASRLGEESEAFF
TRBV7-7	TRBJ2-7	TRBD1	CASSQTGQSYEQYF
TRBV7-8	TRBJ2-7	TRBD1	CASSLADRPSYEQYF
TRBV5-4	TRBJ2-1	-	CASRKGGIGDEQFF
TRBV7-2	TRBJ1-4	TRBD1	CASSTRTGTTNEKLFF
TRBV9	TRBJ2-2	-	CASSVVALATGELFF
TRBV5-8	TRBJ1-4	-	CASSWTASYEKLFF
TRBV6-6	TRBJ2-7	-	CASSPEGSSYEQYF
TRBV9	TRBJ2-7	TRBD1	CASSESPGQGLSLDHEQYF
TRBV27	TRBJ2-6	TRBD1	CASRAGGSGANVLTF
TRBV18	TRBJ2-3	-	CASSRSTAGAMGDTQYF
TRBV9	TRBJ2-1	TRBD2	CASSIGGESYNEQFF
TRBV29-1	TRBJ2-3	TRBD2	CSVAGLATSTDTQYF
TRBV5-1	TRBJ2-1	-	CASSLASGSSGYNEQFF
TRBV5-6	TRBJ1-1	TRBD1	CASSPKDRVNTEAFF
TRBV6-4	TRBJ1-6	-	CASNLQGRRGPLHF
TRBV5-8	TRBJ1-2	-	CASSQAGRPYGYTF
TRBV15	TRBJ2-3	-	CATSRATDTQYF
TRBV15	TRBJ2-4	-	CATSRAGARGIQYF
TRBV5-4	TRBJ2-6	-	CASSPQGGSGANVLTF
TRBV30	TRBJ1-3	-	CAWSVSQPGGRRGNTIYF
TRBV7-9	TRBJ1-1	TRBD1	CASSFSFGQGPRDEAFF
TRBV5-1	TRBJ1-4	-	CASSATRNEKLFF
TRBV11-2	TRBJ2-5	TRBD2	CASSPGTKVETQYF